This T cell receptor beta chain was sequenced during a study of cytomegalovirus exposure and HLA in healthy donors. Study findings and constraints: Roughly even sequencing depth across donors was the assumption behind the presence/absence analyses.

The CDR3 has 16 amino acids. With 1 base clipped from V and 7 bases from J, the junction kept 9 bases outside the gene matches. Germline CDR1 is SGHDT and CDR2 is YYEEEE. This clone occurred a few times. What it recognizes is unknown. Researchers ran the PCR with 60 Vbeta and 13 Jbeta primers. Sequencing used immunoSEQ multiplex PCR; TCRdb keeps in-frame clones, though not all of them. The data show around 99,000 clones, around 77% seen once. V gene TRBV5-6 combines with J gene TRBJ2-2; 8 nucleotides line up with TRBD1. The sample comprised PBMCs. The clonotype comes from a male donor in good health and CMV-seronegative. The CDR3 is CASSLQGALPSGELFF. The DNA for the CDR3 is TGTGCCAGCAGCTTGCAGGGGGCGCTCCCTAGCGGGGAGCTGTTTTTT.